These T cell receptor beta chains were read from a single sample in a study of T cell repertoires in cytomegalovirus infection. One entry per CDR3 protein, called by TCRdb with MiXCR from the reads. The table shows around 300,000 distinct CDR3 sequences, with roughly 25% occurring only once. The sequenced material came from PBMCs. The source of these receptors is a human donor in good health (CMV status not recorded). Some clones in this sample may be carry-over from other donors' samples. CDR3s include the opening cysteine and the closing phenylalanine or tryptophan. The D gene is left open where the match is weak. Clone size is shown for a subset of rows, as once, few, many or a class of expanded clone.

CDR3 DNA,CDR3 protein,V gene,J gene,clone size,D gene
TGTGCCAGCCTTCGGGAGGGGCGGAACACTGAAGCTTTCTTT,CASLREGRNTEAFF,TRBV12-3/TRBV12-4,TRBJ1-1,few,-
TGTGCCTGGACCCGTACTAGCGGGGAGTATGAGCAGTTCTTC,CAWTRTSGEYEQFF,TRBV30,TRBJ2-1,-,TRBD2
TGTGCCAGCAGTTACACAGGGGCGATATTTAACTATGGCTACACCTTC,CASSYTGAIFNYGYTF,TRBV6-6,TRBJ1-2,few,TRBD1
TGTGCCAGTAGTAAGTCTGGGGTATGGGGCGAGCAGTACTTC,CASSKSGVWGEQYF,TRBV19,TRBJ2-7,-,-
TGTGCCAGCAGACGGACAGGTCCGCAATCAGATACGCAGTATTTT,CASRRTGPQSDTQYF,TRBV27,TRBJ2-3,few,TRBD1
TGTGCCAGCAGCCCAGGCGCTCTTGCCTACGAGCAGTACTTC,CASSPGALAYEQYF,TRBV11-2,TRBJ2-7,many,-
TGCAGCGTCGGGACAGGTTTTCAAGAGACCCAGTACTTC,CSVGTGFQETQYF,TRBV29-1,TRBJ2-5,few,TRBD1
TGTGCCAGCAGATCGACAGGCGGACAGCCCCAGCATTTT,CASRSTGGQPQHF,TRBV6-6,TRBJ1-5,few,-
TGCAGCGTTTACAGGAACTACGAGCAGTACTTC,CSVYRNYEQYF,TRBV29-1,TRBJ2-7,many,-
TGCGCCAGCAGCCAAGTGACTAGCGGCATCATACATACGCAGTATTTT,CASSQVTSGIIHTQYF,TRBV4-1,TRBJ2-3,-,TRBD2